The 2 T cell receptor beta chains below were found in one sample sequenced in a study of T cell repertoires in cytomegalovirus infection. TCRdb called the reads again in MiXCR, with one record for every CDR3 protein. The data contain under 850,000 distinct CDR3 sequences, under 40% of them singletons. The material sequenced was PBMCs. These receptors came from a human donor in good health (CMV status not recorded). Some clones in this sample may be carry-over from other donors' samples.

The chain couples TRBV7-2 to TRBJ1-1; possible D gene TRBD1, 5 bases. CDR3 length: 14 amino acids. Per germline, CDR1 SGHTA and CDR2 FQGNSA. V lost 5 bases and J lost 5, with 15 bases in between. The chain's CDR3 is CASSTQGIGTEAFF. DNA of the CDR3: TGTGCCAGCAGCACGCAGGGAATAGGGACTGAAGCTTTCTTT.

The rearrangement uses TRBV2 and TRBJ2-7, with TRBD1 identical over 9 bases. The J segment lost 1 base and the V segment lost 4 bases, leaving 2 bases of the junction unmatched. This CDR3 spans 14 amino acids. The V gene's germline CDR1 is SNHLY and CDR2 FYNNEI. The CDR3 coding sequence is TGTGCCAGCAGTGCCGACAGGGGGTCCTACGAGCAGTACTTC. Amino acids: CASSADRGSYEQYF.